These T cell receptor beta chains were read from a single sample in a study of shared clonotypes between healthy human individuals. This table comes from immunoSEQ multiplex PCR, and its TCRdb copy is limited to in-frame clones, with some not included. The repertoire holds some 2.1 million clones, with 93% as singletons. The sample was naive CD8+ T cells from PBMCs. Receptors were obtained from a man between 18 and 35 years old in good health. Some clones in this sample may be carry-over from other donors' samples. Each CDR3 is given with its conserved first and last residue. Fields, in order: CDR3 DNA, CDR3 protein, J gene, D gene, V gene, clone size. The D gene is left open where the match is weak. Rows may omit the clone size; those that give it use once, few, many or a size class.

TGTGCCAGCAGCCGGGGTGGGGTGACTGAAGCTTTCTTT CASSRGGVTEAFF TRBJ1-1 NA TRBV7-6 once
TGTGCCAGTAGCTCCGGTCCTAGCTCCTACAATGAGCAGTTCTTC CASSSGPSSYNEQFF TRBJ2-1 NA TRBV19 NA
TGTGCCAGCAGTGAACAGGGTGGGCATCAGCCCCAGCATTTT CASSEQGGHQPQHF TRBJ1-5 NA TRBV25-1 NA
TGTGCCAGCATCGACCTCGGGAACTCCTACGAGCAGTACTTC CASIDLGNSYEQYF TRBJ2-7 NA TRBV27 once
TGTGCCAGCGGCGGGGCCCCTCACCTTGAAGCTTTCTTT CASGGAPHLEAFF TRBJ1-1 NA TRBV5-5 few
TGTGCCAGCAGTTCCGGTCCTCAGCCCCAGCATTTT CASSSGPQPQHF TRBJ1-5 NA TRBV28 once
TGTGCCAGCAGCTTAGTGGAGTACCAAGAGACCCAGTACTTC CASSLVEYQETQYF TRBJ2-5 NA TRBV7-6 NA
TGTGCCAGCAGTGTCGAAGGGTTCGCGGCTTATCAGCCCCAGCATTTT CASSVEGFAAYQPQHF TRBJ1-5 NA TRBV2 NA
TGTGCCAGCAGTCGACGGACAGGGTACTATGGCTACACCTTC CASSRRTGYYGYTF TRBJ1-2 TRBD1 TRBV28 NA
TGTGCCAGCAGGCCCCGACAGGGGGCAAAGGAGACCCAGTACTTC CASRPRQGAKETQYF TRBJ2-5 TRBD1 TRBV11-2 NA
TGTGCCAGCAAGGGGACGGAGAACTATGGCTACACCTTC CASKGTENYGYTF TRBJ1-2 NA TRBV2 NA
TGTGCCACCAGCGGGGGTGGTGTTGGGGCCGGGAACACTGAAGCTTTCTTT CATSGGGVGAGNTEAFF TRBJ1-1 NA TRBV15 NA
TGTGCCAGCAGCGAACAGGGTAATTGGGAGACCCAGTACTTC CASSEQGNWETQYF TRBJ2-5 NA TRBV7-9 NA
TGTGCCTCCGGTATTGAGGGGCCACTGTCCTACGAGCAGTACTTC CASGIEGPLSYEQYF TRBJ2-7 NA TRBV28 NA
TGTGCCAGCTCACCACCGGAGGGAGTGCATTACAATGAGCAGTTCTTC CASSPPEGVHYNEQFF TRBJ2-1 NA TRBV18 NA
TGTGCCAGCAGCAAGGGGAATCAGCCCCAGCATTTT CASSKGNQPQHF TRBJ1-5 NA TRBV9 NA
TGTGCCAGCAGTGCGGGGACTGCACGCACAGATACGCAGTATTTT CASSAGTARTDTQYF TRBJ2-3 NA TRBV6-1 NA
TGTGCCAGCAGCTATAGGGACACCTATGGCTACACCTTC CASSYRDTYGYTF TRBJ1-2 NA TRBV7-9 once
TGTGCCAGCAGCACCCACTCAAGAGCGGGAGTATACTACGAGCAGTACTTC CASSTHSRAGVYYEQYF TRBJ2-7 NA TRBV21-1 NA
TGTGCCACCAGCAGGATCCCGATATCCTCTGGAAACACCATATATTTT CATSRIPISSGNTIYF TRBJ1-3 NA TRBV15 NA